This T cell receptor (beta chain) was recorded in a study of Tregs in tolerant kidney transplant recipients. A remark on this clone: This sample also contains other DNA sequences that code for the same CDR3.

TCRdb keeps only in-frame clones here, not all; method: immunoSEQ multiplex PCR. The data hold over 60,000 clones, with 95% to 98% observed a single time. The receptor was derived from a human donor who received a combined kidney and bone marrow transplant. Sequenced material: CD4+ T cells from blood, taken before the transplant.

For the CDR3, the DNA is TGTGCCAGCAGCTTAGCGGCGGTAACAGATACGCAGTATTTT. It is translated as CASSLAAVTDTQYF. V usage is TRBV7-2 and J usage is TRBJ2-3; D is uncertain. The CDR3 sequence is 14 residues long. V shed 0 bases and J shed 3 bases, with 7 bases lying between them. The germline V gene has CDR1 SGHTA and CDR2 FQGNSA. Based on the CDR3 plus reference TRBV7-2 and TRBJ2-3, the full variable domain is GAGVSQSPSNKVTEKGKDVELRCDPISGHTALYWYRQSLGQGLEFLIYFQGNSAPDKSGLPSDRFSAERTGGSVSTLTIQRTQQEDSAVYLCASSLAAVTDTQYFGPGTRLTVL.